The 8 T cell receptor beta chains given below trace back to one sample, sequenced in a study of cytomegalovirus exposure and HLA in healthy donors. This PCR relied on a set of 60 Vbeta primers and 13 Jbeta primers. Only in-frame clones appear in the TCRdb table, and some are missing; sequencing was by immunoSEQ multiplex PCR. This sample has some 130,000 clones, with approximately 83% found just once. Sample: PBMCs. The receptor source for this set is a middle-aged man in good health and CMV-seronegative.

The V and J genes are TRBV7-3 and TRBJ1-4, with D possibly TRBD1 on 6 matching bases. The V gene lost 5 bases and the J gene lost 8 bases, with 18 bases spanning the gap. Germline values: CDR1 SGHTA, CDR2 FQGTGA. The CDR3 extends over 15 amino acids. DNA for the CDR3: TGTGCCAGCAGCGAGGGGGAGTTGGGTAAGGAAAAACTGTTTTTT. Translating it yields CASSEGELGKEKLFF. Supplemented by reference TRBV7-3 and TRBJ1-4, the full variable domain reads GAGVSQTPSNKVTEKGKYVELRCDPISGHTALYWYRQSLGQGPEFLIYFQGTGAADDSGLPNDRFFAVRPEGSVSTLKIQRTERGDSAVYLCASSEGELGKEKLFFGSGTQLSVL.

This clone was counted only a few times. The V gene is TRBV2, the J gene TRBJ2-2; unclear D gene. V was clipped by 4 bases and J by 2 bases, with 14 bases between them. Germline-derived CDR1 and CDR2 are SNHLY and FYNNEI. This CDR3 region has 16 residues. The CDR3 is CASSGWQRFNTGELFF. In nucleotides, the CDR3 is TGTGCCAGCAGTGGTTGGCAGCGATTTAACACCGGGGAGCTGTTTTTT. Using reference TRBV2 and TRBJ2-2 for the parts outside the CDR3, the full variable domain is EPEVTQTPSHQVTQMGQEVILRCVPISNHLYFYWYRQILGQKVEFLVSFYNNEISEKSEIFDDQFSVERPDGSNFTLKIRSTKLEDSAMYFCASSGWQRFNTGELFFGEGSRLTVL.

This rearrangement joins TRBV5-6 to TRBJ2-5, with D maybe TRBD1 (6 bases). CDR1 is SGHDT, CDR2 YYEEEE, per germline. V lost 4 bases and J lost 5, with 21 bases in between. This CDR3 spans 16 amino acids. The chain's CDR3 is CASSPTGIRNWETQYF. CDR3 nucleotide sequence: TGTGCCAGCAGCCCTACAGGGATCAGGAATTGGGAGACCCAGTACTTC. Full variable domain (rest looked up from reference TRBV5-6 and TRBJ2-5): DAGVTQSPTHLIKTRGQQVTLRCSPKSGHDTVSWYQQALGQGPQFIFQYYEEEERQRGNFPDRFSGHQFPNYSSELNVNALLLGDSALYLCASSPTGIRNWETQYFGPGTRLLVL.

J is TRBJ1-2 and V is TRBV14; no clear D. The V gene lost 4 bases and the J gene lost 4 bases, with 4 bases spanning the gap. The germline V gene has CDR1 SGHDN and CDR2 FVKESK. The CDR3 loop spans 11 amino acids. CDR3 sequence (DNA): TGTGCCAGCAGCCTCGGCTATGGCTACACCTTC. Its protein product is CASSLGYGYTF.

V gene TRBV29-1 combines with J gene TRBJ1-2, with TRBD1 as a possible D gene (5 bases). CDR3 length: 10 residues. Germline CDR1 is SQVTM and CDR2 is ANQGSEA. Trimming left V 5 bases short and J 5 bases short, with 6 bases between. The CDR3, as DNA: TGCAGCGTTTCAGGGTATGGCTACACCTTC. It is translated as CSVSGYGYTF. Drawing the rest from reference TRBV29-1 and TRBJ1-2, the complete variable domain is SAVISQKPSRDICQRGTSLTIQCQVDSQVTMMFWYRQQPGQSLTLIATANQGSEATYESGFVIDKFPISRPNLTFSTLTVSNMSPEDSSIYLCSVSGYGYTFGSGTRLTVV.

This clone has just one count. The chain links TRBV30 to TRBJ1-2; 9 bases fit TRBD1. V lost 3 bases and J lost 2; bases outside the gene matches: 7. The CDR3 spans 15 residues. Germline lookup yields CDR1 GTSNPN and CDR2 SVGIG (reference sequence). CDR3 sequence: CAWSSPGQGNYGYTF. The CDR3 region has the DNA TGTGCCTGGAGCTCCCCCGGACAGGGGAACTATGGCTACACCTTC.

The chain has TRBV5-4 and TRBJ1-3, with TRBD1 as a possible D gene (6 bases). The CDR3 runs to 16 residues. CDR1 is SGHNT, CDR2 YYREEE, per germline (reference sequence). V dropped 0 bases and J dropped 2 bases, with 12 bases sitting between them. The CDR3 region is CASSLGGTGTGNTIYF. CDR3 bases: TGTGCCAGCAGCTTGGGGGGAACAGGGACTGGAAACACCATATATTTT.

This clone has a handful of counts. The rearrangement uses TRBV27 and TRBJ2-7; tentatively, D is TRBD1 (8 bases). The V gene lost 4 bases and the J gene lost 4 bases, with 20 bases spanning the gap. The CDR3 is 16 amino acids. The germline V gene encodes CDR1 MNHEY and CDR2 SMNVEV (reference sequence). The CDR3 nucleotides read TGTGCCAGCAGTTCCTGGACAGGGAGGGAGTCTTACGAGCAGTACTTC. Its translation: CASSSWTGRESYEQYF.